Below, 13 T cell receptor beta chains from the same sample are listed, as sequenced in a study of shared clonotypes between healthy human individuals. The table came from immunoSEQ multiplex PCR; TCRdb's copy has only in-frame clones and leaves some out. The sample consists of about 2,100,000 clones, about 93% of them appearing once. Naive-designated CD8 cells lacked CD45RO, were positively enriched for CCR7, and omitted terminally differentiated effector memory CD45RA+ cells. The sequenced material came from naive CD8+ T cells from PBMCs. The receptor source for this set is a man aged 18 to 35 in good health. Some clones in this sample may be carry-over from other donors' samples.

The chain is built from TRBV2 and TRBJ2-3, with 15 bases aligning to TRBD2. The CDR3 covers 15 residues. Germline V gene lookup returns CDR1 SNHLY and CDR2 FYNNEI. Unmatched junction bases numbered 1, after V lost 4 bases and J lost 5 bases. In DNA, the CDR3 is TGTGCCAGCAGTGGGACTAGCGGGAGGGTAGATACGCAGTATTTT. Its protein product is CASSGTSGRVDTQYF.

CDR3 sequence reads: CASSMTSGPQETQYF. In DNA form, the CDR3 reads TGTGCCAGTAGTATGACTAGCGGGCCGCAAGAGACCCAGTACTTC. The J gene is TRBJ2-5, the V gene TRBV19; 10 positions match TRBD2. The CDR3 runs to 15 residues. CDR1 is LNHDA and CDR2 is SQIVND in the germline V gene (reference sequence). V trimming: 3 bases; J trimming: 2 bases; junction bases outside the gene matches: 3.

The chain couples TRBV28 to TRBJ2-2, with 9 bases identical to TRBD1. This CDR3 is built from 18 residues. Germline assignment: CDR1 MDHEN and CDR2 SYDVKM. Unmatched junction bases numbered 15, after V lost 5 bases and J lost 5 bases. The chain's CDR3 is CASSPDRGALGWTGELFF. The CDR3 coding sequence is TGTGCCAGCAGTCCAGACAGGGGGGCCCTTGGGTGGACCGGGGAGCTGTTTTTT. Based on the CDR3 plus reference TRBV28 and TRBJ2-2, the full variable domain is DVKVTQSSRYLVKRTGEKVFLECVQDMDHENMFWYRQDPGLGLRLIYFSYDVKMKEKGDIPEGYSVSREKKERFSLILESASTNQTSMYLCASSPDRGALGWTGELFFGEGSRLTVL.

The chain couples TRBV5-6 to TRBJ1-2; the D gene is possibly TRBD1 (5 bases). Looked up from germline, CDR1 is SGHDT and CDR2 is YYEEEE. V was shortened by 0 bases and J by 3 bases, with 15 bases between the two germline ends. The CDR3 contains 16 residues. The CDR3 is CASSLGAGTDYYGYTF. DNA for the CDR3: TGTGCCAGCAGCTTGGGGGCAGGGACGGACTACTATGGCTACACCTTC. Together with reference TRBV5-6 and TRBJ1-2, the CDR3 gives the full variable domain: DAGVTQSPTHLIKTRGQQVTLRCSPKSGHDTVSWYQQALGQGPQFIFQYYEEEERQRGNFPDRFSGHQFPNYSSELNVNALLLGDSALYLCASSLGAGTDYYGYTFGSGTRLTVV.

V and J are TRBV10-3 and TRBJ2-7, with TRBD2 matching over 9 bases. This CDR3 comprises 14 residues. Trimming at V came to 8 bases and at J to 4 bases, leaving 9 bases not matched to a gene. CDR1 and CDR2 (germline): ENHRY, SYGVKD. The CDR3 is CAIGGAGGLYEQYF. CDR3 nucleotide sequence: TGTGCCATCGGAGGGGCGGGAGGGCTTTACGAGCAGTACTTC.

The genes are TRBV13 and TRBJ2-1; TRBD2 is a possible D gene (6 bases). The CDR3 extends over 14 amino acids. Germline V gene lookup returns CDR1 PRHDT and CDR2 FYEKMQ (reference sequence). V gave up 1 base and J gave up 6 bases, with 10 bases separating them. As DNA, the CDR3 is TGTGCCAGCAGCTTAGAACTAGCCTCCAATGAGCAGTTCTTC. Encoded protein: CASSLELASNEQFF.

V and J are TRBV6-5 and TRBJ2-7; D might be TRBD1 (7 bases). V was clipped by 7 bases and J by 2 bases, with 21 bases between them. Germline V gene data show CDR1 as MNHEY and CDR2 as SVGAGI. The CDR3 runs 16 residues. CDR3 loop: CASNYVADRSPYEQYF. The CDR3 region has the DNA TGTGCCAGCAATTATGTAGCGGACAGGTCCCCCTACGAGCAGTACTTC.

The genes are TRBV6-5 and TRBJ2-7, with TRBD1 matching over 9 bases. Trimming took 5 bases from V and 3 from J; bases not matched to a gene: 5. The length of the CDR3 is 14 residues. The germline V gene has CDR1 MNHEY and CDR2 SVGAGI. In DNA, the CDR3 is TGTGCCAGCAGTCGGGGGACAGGGATCTACGAGCAGTACTTC. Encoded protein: CASSRGTGIYEQYF.

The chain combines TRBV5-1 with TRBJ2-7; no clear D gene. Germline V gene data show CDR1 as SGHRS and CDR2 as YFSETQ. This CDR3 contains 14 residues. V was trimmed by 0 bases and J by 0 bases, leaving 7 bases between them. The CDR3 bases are TGCGCCAGCAGCTTGGGTTGGAGCTCCTACGAGCAGTACTTC. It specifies CASSLGWSSYEQYF.

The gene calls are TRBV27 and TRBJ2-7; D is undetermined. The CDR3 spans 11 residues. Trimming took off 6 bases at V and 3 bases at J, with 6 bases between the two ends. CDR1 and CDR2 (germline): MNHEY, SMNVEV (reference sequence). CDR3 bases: TGTGCCAGCAGCCCCCACTACGAGCAGTACTTC. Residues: CASSPHYEQYF.

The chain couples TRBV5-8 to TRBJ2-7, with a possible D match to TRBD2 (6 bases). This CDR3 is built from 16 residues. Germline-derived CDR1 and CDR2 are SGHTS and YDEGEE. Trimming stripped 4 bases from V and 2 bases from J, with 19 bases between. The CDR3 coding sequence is TGTGCCAGCAGCCCCCGGGGGAGGAATGGTGCCTACGAGCAGTACTTC. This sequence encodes CASSPRGRNGAYEQYF.

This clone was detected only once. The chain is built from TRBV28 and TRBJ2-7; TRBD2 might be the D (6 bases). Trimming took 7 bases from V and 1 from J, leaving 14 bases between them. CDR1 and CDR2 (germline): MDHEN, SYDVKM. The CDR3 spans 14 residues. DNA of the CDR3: TGTGCCAGCACCTTACACGGGGGATCCTACGAGCAGTACTTC. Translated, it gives CASTLHGGSYEQYF.

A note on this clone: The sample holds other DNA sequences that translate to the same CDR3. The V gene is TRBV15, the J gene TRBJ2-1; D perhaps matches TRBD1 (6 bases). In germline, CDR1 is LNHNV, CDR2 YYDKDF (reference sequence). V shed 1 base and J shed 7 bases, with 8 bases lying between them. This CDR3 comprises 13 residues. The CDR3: CATSRGRGNEQFF. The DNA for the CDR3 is TGTGCCACCAGCAGAGGCAGGGGTAATGAGCAGTTCTTC.